The 21 T cell receptor beta chains given below trace back to one sample, sequenced in a study of T cell therapy after organ transplantation. Their antigen targets remain unknown. The time point: 4-8 weeks after completion of therapy. Some clones are missing from TCRdb's copy, which holds only in-frame ones; the method was immunoSEQ multiplex PCR. The sample lists almost 20,000 clones, 81% occurring once. This specimen consisted of CD8+ T cells from blood, obtained after autologous CMV-specific T cell therapy. The receptors stem from a human patient who had received a solid organ transplant and had CMV disease. Some T cells may be graft donor cells.

This clone was observed a single time. The rearrangement links TRBV13 to TRBJ1-1; possibly TRBD1 for D (5 bases). Deletions cut 1 base from V and 1 base from J, with 7 bases between. The V gene's germline CDR1 is PRHDT and CDR2 FYEKMQ (reference sequence). This CDR3 has 14 residues. The CDR3 region is CASSLAGGNTEAFF. CDR3 DNA sequence: TGTGCCAGCAGCTTAGCCGGGGGGAACACTGAAGCTTTCTTT.

V is TRBV30 and J is TRBJ2-1, with D maybe TRBD1 (6 bases). Trimming took off 1 base at V and 2 bases at J, with 15 bases between the two ends. Germline lookup yields CDR1 GTSNPN and CDR2 SVGIG (reference sequence). CDR3 size: 16 residues. CDR3 in DNA: TGTGCCTGGAGTGGTACAGAGGGGGTAGCCTACAATGAGCAGTTCTTC. Its translation: CAWSGTEGVAYNEQFF.

The J gene is TRBJ1-4, the V gene TRBV6-4; 9 bases map to TRBD1. V lost 5 bases and J lost 5; bases outside the gene matches: 3. Germline CDR1 MRHNA, CDR2 SNTAGT. There are 14 residues in the CDR3. The CDR3 loop is CASSTGTGNEKLFF. The CDR3, as DNA: TGTGCCAGCAGTACCGGGACAGGGAATGAAAAACTGTTTTTT.

The CDR3 spells CASSYSQGAGEPQHF. DNA for the CDR3: TGTGCCAGCAGTTACTCACAGGGGGCCGGAGAGCCCCAGCATTTT. The V call is TRBV6-5, the J call TRBJ1-5, with 9 bases fitting TRBD1. CDR1 is MNHEY, CDR2 SVGAGI, per germline. The length of the CDR3 is 15 residues. J was trimmed by 8 bases and V by 0 bases; bases with no gene match: 5.

The CDR3 region has the DNA TGTGCCAGCAGCCCCCCCCGCGGGAGCTCCTACAATGAGCAGTTCTTC. It specifies CASSPPRGSSYNEQFF. The chain joins TRBV7-9 to TRBJ2-1; TRBD2 matches at 7 bases. The CDR3 runs to 16 residues. Losses at the gene ends were 5 bases for V and 0 bases for J; bases not matched to a gene: 7. From germline, CDR1 is SEHNR and CDR2 FQNEAQ (reference sequence).

This clone was observed a single time. This sequence joins TRBV7-9 and TRBJ2-5; 8 positions agree with TRBD1. CDR1 is SEHNR, CDR2 FQNEAQ, per germline (reference sequence). The CDR3 totals 15 residues. With V trimmed by 3 bases and J by 2 bases, 5 bases remained unmatched. The CDR3 bases are TGTGCCAGCAGCTTCCTACAGGGGGAACAAGAGACCCAGTACTTC. Its protein is CASSFLQGEQETQYF.

The chain recombines TRBV4-1 with TRBJ1-3; perhaps TRBD1 as D (5 bases). This CDR3 comprises 15 residues. Germline loops: CDR1 MGHRA, CDR2 YSYEKL. The V end lost 3 bases, the J end lost 0 bases, and 9 bases lay between the germline ends. The CDR3 is CASSQGGSSGNTIYF. CDR3 sequence (DNA): TGCGCCAGCAGCCAGGGGGGGAGCTCTGGAAACACCATATATTTT.

Details on this clone: The junction differs from germline at one of its ends, possibly a read error. The CDR3 DNA follows: TGTGCCATCAGTGAGTTGGGGCAAGAAGCTTTCTTT. Translated: CAISELGQEAFF. The chain recombines TRBV6-5 with TRBJ1-1, with D maybe TRBD1 (5 bases). Germline V CDR1 and CDR2: MNHEY, SVGAGI. This CDR3 is 12 amino acids long.

The rearrangement uses TRBV6-4 and TRBJ1-1; D possibly corresponds to TRBD1 (5 bases). This CDR3 spans 13 amino acids. Germline CDR1 MRHNA, CDR2 SNTAGT. The V gene lost 6 bases and the J gene lost 1 base, with 9 bases spanning the gap. CDR3 in DNA: TGTGCCAGCAGCTTGGACACGAACACTGAAGCTTTCTTT. Translating gives CASSLDTNTEAFF.

In the case of this clone: Compared with germline, one end of the junction differs, possibly owing to a read error. This rearrangement joins TRBV4-3 to TRBJ1-3; tentative D call: TRBD1 (5 bases). Looked up from germline, CDR1 is LGHNA and CDR2 is YSLEER. This CDR3 has 18 amino acids. The CDR3 DNA reads TGCGCCAGCAGCCAAGAGAAGGTACAGGTTCAAGCTGGTAACACCATATATTTT. Translated: CASSQEKVQVQAGNTIYF.

The chain employs TRBV27 and TRBJ1-2; no firm D call. This CDR3 is built from 15 residues. V was pared by 1 base and J by 3 bases, with 12 bases between. Germline V gene sequence: CDR1 MNHEY, CDR2 SMNVEV (reference sequence). CDR3 sequence (DNA): TGTGCCAGCAGTTTATTCCCGCCAGGATACTATGGCTACACCTTC. This gives the protein CASSLFPPGYYGYTF.

The J gene is TRBJ2-1, the V gene TRBV5-8, with TRBD1 identical over 9 bases. The CDR3 is 16 residues long. V shed 2 bases, J shed 2 bases, and the junction held 5 bases outside the gene matches. CDR1 is SGHTS and CDR2 is YDEGEE in the germline V gene. CDR3: CASSLTQGATYNEQFF. DNA for the CDR3: TGTGCCAGCAGCTTAACACAGGGGGCGACCTACAATGAGCAGTTCTTC.

The chain links TRBV7-3 to TRBJ2-7, with D unresolved. The V gene's germline CDR1 is SGHTA and CDR2 FQGTGA. The CDR3 spans 13 residues. V dropped 8 bases and J dropped 6 bases, with 17 bases sitting between them. Here the CDR3 DNA reads TGTGCCAGCTCCAACAAAGGCGAAAGCGAGCAGTACTTC. Amino acid sequence: CASSNKGESEQYF.

The chain carries TRBV4-3 and TRBJ1-1; no firm D call. CDR1 and CDR2 from the germline V gene are LGHNA and YSLEER. This CDR3 has 15 amino acids. The V end lost 2 bases, the J end lost 2 bases, and 12 bases lay between the germline ends. The CDR3 DNA reads as TGCGCCAGCAGCCAATTCGCGGGGAGCAACACTGAAGCTTTCTTT. Its protein is CASSQFAGSNTEAFF.

The chain recombines TRBV7-9 with TRBJ2-7; a weak D match, TRBD2 (6 bases). The germline CDR1 and CDR2 sequences are SEHNR and FQNEAQ (reference sequence). The CDR3 covers 16 residues. The V gene lost 5 bases and the J gene lost 5 bases, with 22 bases spanning the gap. The DNA for the CDR3 is TGTGCCAGCAGCCCCCCTTTGGGAGGTAACGGCCACGAGCAGTACTTC. It encodes CASSPPLGGNGHEQYF.

V usage is TRBV30 and J usage is TRBJ2-1; 15 bases are a match to TRBD2. The CDR3 has 16 amino acids. Germline CDR1 reads GTSNPN; CDR2 reads SVGIG (reference sequence). V lost 3 bases, J lost 3 bases, and 3 bases stayed unmatched. The CDR3 nucleotides are TGTGCCTGGAGCGGGACTAGCGGGGGGCTCTACAATGAGCAGTTCTTC. Amino acids: CAWSGTSGGLYNEQFF.

The V call is TRBV12-5, the J call TRBJ1-4, with TRBD1 as a possible D gene (5 bases). CDR1 is LGHNT and CDR2 is FRNRAP in the germline V gene. This CDR3 has 15 residues. V gave up 2 bases and J gave up 8 bases, with 15 bases separating them. The CDR3 DNA sequence: TGTGCTAGTGGTTTGCCCTGGGAACGGGGCGAAAAACTGTTTTTT. It is translated as CASGLPWERGEKLFF.

The genes are TRBV19 and TRBJ2-1; a weak D match, TRBD2 (5 bases). This CDR3 contains 18 residues. V lost 5 bases to trimming and J lost 1 base, with 21 bases between them. Germline V gene lookup returns CDR1 LNHDA and CDR2 SQIVND (reference sequence). As DNA, the CDR3 is TGTGCCAGTAGTGTTACCCCCCCACCTAGCTCTTCCTACAATGAGCAGTTCTTC. This sequence encodes CASSVTPPPSSSYNEQFF. Looking up the rest from reference TRBV19 and TRBJ2-1 gives the full variable domain: DGGITQSPKYLFRKEGQNVTLSCEQNLNHDAMYWYRQDPGQGLRLIYYSQIVNDFQKGDIAEGYSVSREKKESFPLTVTSAQKNPTAFYLCASSVTPPPSSSYNEQFFGPGTRLTVL.

This clone appeared once. The chain recombines TRBV9 with TRBJ1-3, with D possibly TRBD1 on 5 matching bases. The CDR3 loop spans 15 amino acids. V lost 0 bases and J 4 bases, leaving 11 bases between the germline ends. From germline, CDR1 is SGDLS and CDR2 YYNGEE. For the CDR3, the DNA is TGTGCCAGCAGCGTAGATGGGGGGTCCGGAAACACCATATATTTT. It is translated as CASSVDGGSGNTIYF.

By sample fraction, this clone is medium-sized. The CDR3 spells CAGGQPNSPLHF. CDR3 nucleotides: TGTGCCGGGGGCCAACCTAATTCACCCCTCCACTTT. V and J are TRBV6-1 and TRBJ1-6; the D gene is possibly TRBD1 (6 bases). The CDR3 extends over 12 amino acids. The ends were cut back, 11 bases at V and 6 bases at J, with 11 bases in the middle. Germline CDR1 and CDR2: MNHNS and SASEGT.

This chain connects TRBV5-1 to TRBJ2-3; 8 bases map to TRBD1. From germline, CDR1 is SGHRS and CDR2 YFSETQ. The CDR3 is 15 amino acids. The trim removed 4 bases at V and 6 bases at J, leaving 10 bases unmatched. The DNA of the CDR3 is TGCGCCAGCAGCGGAAACAGGGGGGAAGGGGATACGCAGTATTTT. Translating gives CASSGNRGEGDTQYF.